The TCR beta chain described here comes from a study of OX40 agonist ivuxolimab in advanced cancers. Study-wide background: Every 2 weeks, ivuxolimab was infused into the patients intravenously at between 0.01 and 10 mg/kg. One patient with hepatocellular carcinoma and two with cutaneous melanoma, three in all, had partial responses.

Sampling of blood occurred at baseline, cycle 4 day 1, and cycle 7 day 1. This CDR3 has 13 residues. CDR1 and CDR2 from the germline V gene are SGHRS and YFSETQ. The ends were cut back, 5 bases at V and 10 bases at J, with 16 bases in the middle. Clones were read by immunoSEQ multiplex PCR, and TCRdb kept only the in-frame ones, dropping some. The sample lists approximately 84,000 clones; roughly 90% were seen once. The receptor was isolated from an adult with an advanced solid tumor such as melanoma, head and neck, liver or kidney cancer. The specimen comprised CD4+ or CD8+ T cells sorted from blood, sampled in a trial of the OX40 agonist ivuxolimab. This chain connects TRBV5-1 to TRBJ2-1; perhaps D is TRBD1 or TRBD2 (5 bases each). The CDR3 reads CASRGTLGQEQFF. The CDR3 nucleotides read TGCGCCAGCAGGGGGACCCTCGGCCAAGAGCAGTTCTTC.